This TCR beta chain emerged from a study of blood T cell repertoires in COVID-19. Ages ranged from about 18 to 100 years, with residence in more than 20 US areas. Cohort assignment relied on participant-reported clinical history. Deletions cut 0 bases from V and 10 bases from J, with 12 bases between. CDR1 and CDR2 from the germline V gene are LGHNT and FRNRAP. The CDR3 covers 13 residues. Per the authors' pipeline: From reference gene primer amplification, estimates of nucleated cell counts were derived. Profiling relied on immunoSEQ multiplex PCR, and the TCRdb table lists in-frame clones only, not all of them. V, J and clone size are taken as reported in that table, and D and trimming were inferred from the DNA itself. The sample includes fewer than 350,000 clones, 85% of them seen just once.

This TCR was recovered from a woman aged 25 to 39 who had been exposed to COVID-19. The chain combines TRBV12-5 with TRBJ1-2; D is unclear. The specimen was PBMCs or T cells enriched from blood (not recorded which). The CDR3 DNA sequence: TGTGCTAGTGGTTTGGTCACCCGGCGGGACTACACCTTC. Translation gives CASGLVTRRDYTF.